Shown below are 8 T cell receptor beta chains from a single sample sequenced in a study of response to subunit inactivated influenza vaccine (dated by TCRdb to between 2018 and 2020). Receptor amplification or capture employed RT-PCR. Instrument on record: Illumina HiSeq 2500. TCRdb reran the public reads through fastp at Q25 and MiXCR, keeping productive beta chains. One record per CDR3 amino acid sequence lists the most common genes and DNA. Within this sample are 500,000 or so distinct CDR3 sequences, with 16% of them counted one time only. Clones ranked in the top ten supply 2.5% to 3.5% of the sample. The material sequenced was CD4+ T cells sorted from PBMCs, taken roughly 24 months after vaccination. These receptors were taken from a man between 50 and 70 years old who received an inactivated influenza vaccine. Donor details come from another sample of the same person, matched by shared clones.

This clonotype was found many times. The chain links TRBV5-1 to TRBJ2-5; D is undetermined. The CDR3 runs 15 residues. V shed 0 bases and J shed 4 bases, with 13 bases lying between them. Germline V gene lookup returns CDR1 SGHRS and CDR2 YFSETQ. CDR3 protein: CASSLEPDPTETQYF. The CDR3, as DNA: TGCGCCAGCAGCTTGGAGCCAGACCCCACAGAGACCCAGTACTTC. Full variable domain (missing parts from reference TRBV5-1 and TRBJ2-5): KAGVTQTPRYLIKTRGQQVTLSCSPISGHRSVSWYQQTPGQGLQFLFEYFSETQRNKGNFPGRFSGRQFSNSRSEMNVSTLELGDSALYLCASSLEPDPTETQYFGPGTRLLVL.

The V gene is TRBV15, the J gene TRBJ2-5, with 12 nucleotides matching TRBD2. Germline V lookup: CDR1 LNHNV, CDR2 YYDKDF (reference sequence). V lost 1 base, J lost 5 bases, and 11 bases stayed unmatched. This CDR3 region has 18 residues. The CDR3 spells CATSRGRLAGGDLETQYF. DNA for the CDR3: TGTGCCACCAGCAGAGGCCGTCTAGCGGGAGGGGATCTTGAGACCCAGTACTTC.

The rearrangement uses TRBV6-5 and TRBJ2-3, with D maybe TRBD2 (7 bases). The germline V gene encodes CDR1 MNHEY and CDR2 SVGAGI. Trimming took 3 bases from V and 0 from J, leaving 13 bases between them. The CDR3 spans 16 residues. The CDR3 sequence: CASSYGRGLSTDTQYF. The CDR3 DNA sequence: TGTGCCAGCAGTTATGGGCGGGGGCTGAGCACAGATACGCAGTATTTT.

Many counts were recorded for this clonotype. The chain links TRBV7-2 to TRBJ2-4; a weak D match, TRBD1 (5 bases). The ends were cut back, 4 bases at V and 0 bases at J, with 16 bases in the middle. The CDR3 sequence is 17 residues long. Per germline, CDR1 SGHTA and CDR2 FQGNSA. The CDR3, as DNA: TGTGCCAGCAGCTCCCCCAAGGGGATCCTAGCCAAAAACATTCAGTACTTC. Protein sequence: CASSSPKGILAKNIQYF.

In its sample, this clonotype was seen a few times. V and J are TRBV24-1 and TRBJ2-1, with D perhaps matching TRBD2 (6 bases). The germline CDR1 and CDR2 sequences are KGHDR and SFDVKD. This CDR3 contains 15 residues. The V end was cut by 0 bases, the J end by 5 bases, with 10 bases between. The CDR3 bases are TGTGCCACCAGTGATTTGGGGCTAGCGAACAATGAGCAGTTCTTC. Translated: CATSDLGLANNEQFF.

In this sample, this clonotype turned up a few times. For the CDR3, the DNA is TGCAGTGCTAGCCAAGCGGGAGGGAACAATGAGCAGTTCTTC. Its translation is CSASQAGGNNEQFF. The rearrangement links TRBV20-1 to TRBJ2-1, with 10 bases aligning to TRBD2. The CDR3 length is 14 residues. Germline V lookup: CDR1 DFQATT, CDR2 SNEGSKA (reference sequence). After removal of 3 bases from V and 5 bases from J, the junction contained 4 bases not matched to a gene.

The chain is built from TRBV6-2 or TRBV6-3 and TRBJ2-5; no reliable D call. The CDR3 is 13 residues long. Germline V CDR1 and CDR2: MNHEY, SVGEGT. Trimming shortened V by 5 bases and J by 4 bases, and 11 bases separated the two germline ends. CDR3 loop: CASSNSFGETQYF. The CDR3 DNA is TGTGCCAGCAGTAATAGCTTCGGAGAGACCCAGTACTTC.

The J gene is TRBJ1-1, the V gene TRBV5-1, with a tentative D call TRBD1 (5 bases). Germline lookup yields CDR1 SGHRS and CDR2 YFSETQ. The CDR3 sequence is 12 residues long. Trimming pared 4 bases from V and 11 bases from J, leaving 15 bases between. The DNA for the CDR3 is TGCGCCAGCAGCGAAACCCGACAGAGGGCTTTCTTT. Amino acids: CASSETRQRAFF.